The clone carrying this T cell receptor beta chain was recorded only once. What it recognizes is unknown. The data are from a study of T cell repertoires in cytomegalovirus infection. TCRdb analysed the reads with MiXCR anew, one entry per CDR3 protein. The table shows hundreds of thousands of distinct CDR3 sequences, with approximately 33% occurring only once. V lost 0 bases and J 7 bases, leaving 20 bases between the germline ends. Germline V gene lookup returns CDR1 SGHRS and CDR2 YFSETQ. The CDR3 has 16 residues. The receptor was isolated from a human donor in good health (CMV status not recorded). Some clones in this sample may be carry-over from other donors' samples. The sequenced sample was cultured PBMCs, obtained from culture after CMV antigen stimulation. J is TRBJ2-7 and V is TRBV5-1, with a weak D call TRBD1 (5 bases). CDR3 in amino acids: CASSLDPGQYRQEQYF. The CDR3 DNA is TGCGCCAGCAGCTTGGATCCCGGGCAATACAGGCAAGAGCAGTACTTC.